This entry is about one T cell receptor beta chain. The target antigen is unknown. This entry belongs to a study of PD-1 blockade in classical Hodgkin lymphoma. Turning to the study itself: With a 2-week interval, patients received intravenous nivolumab at 3 mg/kg.

Study-wide points: Among the patients, those starting nivolumab under 1 year after ASCT were excluded. The baseline diversity of complete responders showed similarity to that of newly diagnosed patients. There was a significant rise in CD4+ TCR diversity by C4D1, with no such rise for CD8+.

Relapse after autologous stem cell transplantation occurred in every patient, and brentuximab vedotin exposure varied. This CDR3 spans 14 amino acids. Germline V gives CDR1 SEHNR, CDR2 FQNEAQ (reference sequence). Between the trimmed V and J ends, which lost 5 bases and 8 bases, there was a span of 15 bases. Produced via immunoSEQ multiplex PCR; TCRdb's table is partial and in-frame only. The sample lists 20,000 to 30,000 clones; approximately 64% were seen once. The receptor comes from a human donor with classical Hodgkin lymphoma. Sample: peripheral blood mononuclear cells (PBMCs), taken before the second cycle of nivolumab. The rearrangement links TRBV7-9 to TRBJ1-4, with D possibly TRBD1 on 6 matching bases. The chain's CDR3 is CASSRFGGGEKLFF. CDR3 bases: TGTGCCAGCAGCCGTTTTGGAGGGGGAGAAAAACTGTTTTTT.